Listed below are T cell receptor beta chains from one sample, sequenced in a study of CD8 T cells in ankylosing spondylitis. TCRdb redid the calling of the 5' RACE reads with MiXCR, one entry per CDR3 protein. The data show 700,000 or so distinct CDR3 sequences, over 15% seen once. Sequenced material: blood, either unsorted or a sorted T cell fraction (not recorded which). These TCRs come from a male donor with ankylosing spondylitis. The CDR3 runs from the conserved cysteine through the conserved F or W. A D gene is named only where the DNA matches it firmly. A clone size is listed for some rows: how often the clone was seen (once, few, many), or a class if it is expanded.

d_gene: NA
abundance: NA
j_gene: TRBJ2-1
v_gene: TRBV10-3
CDR3nt: TGTGCCATCAGTGAAGAAAGCGCGAATGAGCAGTTCTTC
CDR3aa: CAISEESANEQFF

d_gene: TRBD2
abundance: few
j_gene: TRBJ2-2
v_gene: TRBV30
CDR3nt: TGTGCCTGGAGTGCGCGCTTCGGACTAGCGAACACCGGGGAGCTGTTTTTT
CDR3aa: CAWSARFGLANTGELFF

d_gene: NA
abundance: few
j_gene: TRBJ2-7
v_gene: TRBV29-1
CDR3nt: TGCAGCGTTGTTGGATGGGCCGCGTCCTACGAGCAGTACTTC
CDR3aa: CSVVGWAASYEQYF

d_gene: NA
abundance: NA
j_gene: TRBJ2-5
v_gene: TRBV7-2
CDR3nt: TGTGCCAGCAGCCATCAAGGCACTATCCAAGAGACCCAGTACTTC
CDR3aa: CASSHQGTIQETQYF

d_gene: NA
abundance: few
j_gene: TRBJ1-5
v_gene: TRBV6-5
CDR3nt: TGTGCCAGCAGTTATGACAAAGGGAATCAGCCCCAGCATTTT
CDR3aa: CASSYDKGNQPQHF

d_gene: NA
abundance: few
j_gene: TRBJ1-2
v_gene: TRBV29-1
CDR3nt: TGCAGCGTTGACGGAGAGTATGGCTACACCTTC
CDR3aa: CSVDGEYGYTF

d_gene: TRBD2
abundance: few
j_gene: TRBJ2-1
v_gene: TRBV12-3/TRBV12-4
CDR3nt: TGTGCCAGCACCCTCGGACTAGCGGGAATGGGCTACAATGAGCAGTTCTTC
CDR3aa: CASTLGLAGMGYNEQFF

d_gene: NA
abundance: NA
j_gene: TRBJ1-2
v_gene: TRBV30
CDR3nt: TGTGCCTGGAGTGTCTTCCGGGGAAGCTACACCTTC
CDR3aa: CAWSVFRGSYTF

d_gene: TRBD1
abundance: NA
j_gene: TRBJ2-5
v_gene: TRBV4-1
CDR3nt: TGCGCCAGCAGCCAAGGACAGGGGTTTCAAGAGACCCAGTACTTC
CDR3aa: CASSQGQGFQETQYF

d_gene: TRBD1
abundance: NA
j_gene: TRBJ2-2
v_gene: TRBV6-2/TRBV6-3
CDR3nt: TGTGCCAGCAGAGTGGGACAGCCTACCGGGGAGCTGTTTTTT
CDR3aa: CASRVGQPTGELFF

d_gene: NA
abundance: NA
j_gene: TRBJ2-7
v_gene: TRBV5-1
CDR3nt: TGCGCCAGCAGCGCCCGACAGGCCACCTACGAGCAGTACTTC
CDR3aa: CASSARQATYEQYF

d_gene: NA
abundance: NA
j_gene: TRBJ2-1
v_gene: TRBV25-1
CDR3nt: TGTGCCAGCAGTGAATGGGGGGGCGGCCTCTACAATGAGCAGTTCTTC
CDR3aa: CASSEWGGGLYNEQFF

d_gene: NA
abundance: NA
j_gene: TRBJ1-1
v_gene: TRBV7-9
CDR3nt: TGTGCCAGCAGCTTAGGACACCCTGAAGCTTTCTTT
CDR3aa: CASSLGHPEAFF

d_gene: NA
abundance: NA
j_gene: TRBJ2-1
v_gene: TRBV20-1
CDR3nt: TGCAGTGCGAGGGACGAGAGCTCCTACAATGAGCAGTTCTTC
CDR3aa: CSARDESSYNEQFF

d_gene: NA
abundance: few
j_gene: TRBJ1-1
v_gene: TRBV27
CDR3nt: TGTGCCAGCAGTTTTTTTGGCGGGACCAACACTGAAGCTTTCTTT
CDR3aa: CASSFFGGTNTEAFF

d_gene: NA
abundance: NA
j_gene: TRBJ2-7
v_gene: TRBV20-1
CDR3nt: TGCAGTGCTAGAGATTGGGTGCGGGGTCGCAACGAGCAGTACTTC
CDR3aa: CSARDWVRGRNEQYF

d_gene: NA
abundance: few
j_gene: TRBJ2-3
v_gene: TRBV27
CDR3nt: TGTGCCAGCAGTTTAGCGGGACCCCCTGACACAGATACGCAGTATTTT
CDR3aa: CASSLAGPPDTDTQYF

d_gene: NA
abundance: NA
j_gene: TRBJ1-5
v_gene: TRBV20-1
CDR3nt: TGCAGTGCTAGAGATCTGGCTGATTATCAGCCCCAGCATTTT
CDR3aa: CSARDLADYQPQHF

d_gene: NA
abundance: once
j_gene: TRBJ1-1
v_gene: TRBV28
CDR3nt: TGTGCCAGCAGCAAGTCCGAGACAGCGAACACTGAAGCTTTCTTT
CDR3aa: CASSKSETANTEAFF

d_gene: NA
abundance: NA
j_gene: TRBJ2-2
v_gene: TRBV18
CDR3nt: TGTGCCAGCTCACCGATCACCACCGGGGAGCTGTTTTTT
CDR3aa: CASSPITTGELFF

d_gene: TRBD2
abundance: few
j_gene: TRBJ2-1
v_gene: TRBV4-1
CDR3nt: TGCGCCAGCAGCCTTAAGGGACTAGCGGTGGGTGAGCAGTTCTTC
CDR3aa: CASSLKGLAVGEQFF

d_gene: TRBD2
abundance: NA
j_gene: TRBJ2-1
v_gene: TRBV20-1
CDR3nt: TGCAGTGCTAGAGGCACTACTAGCGGGAGCGGCAATGAGCAGTTCTTC
CDR3aa: CSARGTTSGSGNEQFF

d_gene: TRBD1
abundance: NA
j_gene: TRBJ1-1
v_gene: TRBV10-3
CDR3nt: TGTGCCATCAGCGACACAGGGGTGAACACTGAAGCTTTCTTT
CDR3aa: CAISDTGVNTEAFF

d_gene: TRBD2
abundance: NA
j_gene: TRBJ2-1
v_gene: TRBV13
CDR3nt: TGTGCCAGCAGGGCTAGCGGGGGGGCCAGGCAGTTCTTC
CDR3aa: CASRASGGARQFF

d_gene: TRBD2
abundance: NA
j_gene: TRBJ2-3
v_gene: TRBV6-5
CDR3nt: TGTGCCAGTAGGACTAGCGGGAATACGCAGTATTTT
CDR3aa: CASRTSGNTQYF

d_gene: NA
abundance: once
j_gene: TRBJ1-6
v_gene: TRBV20-1
CDR3nt: TGCAGTGCTGACGATCGGGGGGACTATAATTCACCCCTCCACTTT
CDR3aa: CSADDRGDYNSPLHF

d_gene: TRBD1
abundance: few
j_gene: TRBJ2-7
v_gene: TRBV5-6
CDR3nt: TGTGCCAGCACAGACAGGGGGAGCTCCTACGAGCAGTACTTC
CDR3aa: CASTDRGSSYEQYF

d_gene: NA
abundance: few
j_gene: TRBJ1-3
v_gene: TRBV6-5
CDR3nt: TGTGCCAGCAGCTATAGGACAGCTAACTCTGGAAACACCATATATTTT
CDR3aa: CASSYRTANSGNTIYF

d_gene: NA
abundance: many
j_gene: TRBJ2-7
v_gene: TRBV24-1
CDR3nt: TGTGCCACCAGTTTGGACTACCACTCCTACGAGCAGTACTTC
CDR3aa: CATSLDYHSYEQYF

d_gene: NA
abundance: few
j_gene: TRBJ2-4
v_gene: TRBV19
CDR3nt: TGTGCCAGTAGTATGAGGCTAGCAGTCCCGGTGGACATTCAGTACTTC
CDR3aa: CASSMRLAVPVDIQYF

d_gene: NA
abundance: few
j_gene: TRBJ1-1
v_gene: TRBV6-1
CDR3nt: TGTGCCAGCATCGAAAACGTCGGGGGGCGAGCTTTCTTT
CDR3aa: CASIENVGGRAFF

d_gene: NA
abundance: few
j_gene: TRBJ2-7
v_gene: TRBV5-6
CDR3nt: TGTGCCAGCAGCTTGGGACAGCTAACCTACGAGCAGTACTTC
CDR3aa: CASSLGQLTYEQYF

d_gene: TRBD1
abundance: NA
j_gene: TRBJ1-2
v_gene: TRBV20-1
CDR3nt: TGCAGTGCTACCTGGGGACAGGGCAACGGCTACACCTTC
CDR3aa: CSATWGQGNGYTF

d_gene: NA
abundance: NA
j_gene: TRBJ1-1
v_gene: TRBV21-1
CDR3nt: TGTGCCAGCAGAGGAAAGACGGTAACGAACACTGAAGCTTTCTTT
CDR3aa: CASRGKTVTNTEAFF

d_gene: TRBD1
abundance: NA
j_gene: TRBJ1-1
v_gene: TRBV5-1
CDR3nt: TGCGCCAGCAGCTTGGAGACAGGGGGCGCGTCGGCTTTCTTT
CDR3aa: CASSLETGGASAFF